Listed here are 5 T cell receptor beta chains from one sample, sequenced in a study of T cell responses to AZD1222 COVID-19 vaccine. Some clones are missing from TCRdb's copy, which holds only in-frame ones; the method was immunoSEQ multiplex PCR. Among tens of thousands of clones listed, roughly 80% were seen once. The sample was peripheral blood, taken 28 days after the second AZD1222 dose. The receptors shown here come from an adult who received the AZD1222 COVID-19 vaccine.

The J gene is TRBJ1-2, the V gene TRBV5-1, with 12 nucleotides matching TRBD1. V lost 0 bases to trimming and J lost 7 bases; unmatched junction nucleotides: 7. This CDR3 has 16 residues. Germline V CDR1 and CDR2: SGHRS, YFSETQ. The CDR3 spells CASSLEVGTGGFGYTF. In DNA, the CDR3 is TGCGCCAGCAGCTTGGAGGTGGGGACAGGGGGCTTTGGCTACACCTTC.

The J gene is TRBJ1-3, the V gene TRBV5-1; perhaps TRBD1 as D (5 bases). This CDR3 contains 17 residues. CDR1 is SGHRS and CDR2 is YFSETQ in the germline V gene. The V end was cut by 0 bases, the J end by 2 bases, with 15 bases between. CDR3 sequence (DNA): TGCGCCAGCAGCTTGGAGGGCAGGGTCCAAACTGGAAACACCATATATTTT. This translates into CASSLEGRVQTGNTIYF.

The V and J genes are TRBV2 and TRBJ2-4, with 9 bases lining up with TRBD1. CDR3 length: 15 amino acids. V was clipped by 5 bases and J by 5 bases; unmatched bases: 7. Per the germline V gene, CDR1 is SNHLY and CDR2 is FYNNEI. CDR3 DNA: TGTGCCAGCAGTTATGGACAGGGGTCGGAAAACATTCAGTACTTC. Its protein product is CASSYGQGSENIQYF. The full variable domain, completed using reference TRBV2 and TRBJ2-4, is EPEVTQTPSHQVTQMGQEVILRCVPISNHLYFYWYRQILGQKVEFLVSFYNNEISEKSEIFDDQFSVERPDGSNFTLKIRSTKLEDSAMYFCASSYGQGSENIQYFGAGTRLSVL.

The rearrangement links TRBV6-5 to TRBJ1-1, with D unresolved. Germline loops: CDR1 MNHEY, CDR2 SVGAGI. The CDR3 has 16 amino acids. The ends were cut back, 0 bases at V and 0 bases at J, with 11 bases in the middle. The CDR3 sequence is CASSYSVLLLNTEAFF. The CDR3 DNA reads as TGTGCCAGCAGTTACTCGGTTCTACTGTTGAACACTGAAGCTTTCTTT.

The chain joins TRBV6-1 to TRBJ2-3, with 8 bases aligning to TRBD2. CDR3 size: 13 residues. Germline CDR1 and CDR2: MNHNS and SASEGT. The V gene end was trimmed by 3 bases and the J gene end by 10 bases; junction bases not matched to a gene: 6. The CDR3 protein is CASSDGTRGAQYF. For the CDR3, the DNA is TGTGCCAGCAGTGATGGGACTAGGGGGGCGCAGTATTTT.